This T cell receptor beta chain comes out of a study of blood T cell repertoires in COVID-19 (TCRdb year 2020). General notes on the study: Collaborator samples came from the United States, Italy and Spain and covered acute and convalescent phases of COVID-19. The samples were drawn from two sources: the first 160 participants of the ongoing ImmuneRACE study, and 950 to 1,500 subjects contributed by 6 global collaborators. HLA class I and class II types, where available, came from metadata supplied by the sample provider rather than from assay-based typing. The repertoires were released in a freely available public database meant as a resource for research on the immune response to SARS-CoV-2. The material from the prospective study consisted of cDNA or gDNA derived from T cells, B-cell-depleted T cells, or PBMCs. The dataset comprised deeply sampled blood TCRbeta repertoires from subjects exposed to, actively infected with, or recovered from COVID-19. Nearly every sample came with metadata listing a de-identified subject ID, COVID-19 status, age in years and sex. The research as a whole found: Clinical and demographic metadata were provided uncurated, with the amount varying by source and participant.

The CDR3 numbers 15 residues from cysteine through phenylalanine. Solely the CDR3 DNA is kept, with 45 bases framed from the first base. CDR1 and CDR2 are read off the germline V gene as SNHLY and FYNNEI. V sheds 2 bases and J sheds 4 bases, leaving 14 bases between their ends. Note on this clone: Its specific antigen is unknown. Base qualities are not provided; no much larger clone lies one nucleotide away.

Collaborating institutions collected whole blood in K2EDTA tubes following their own protocols. For TCRbeta analysis, collaborators shipped samples as frozen whole blood, isolated PBMCs, or DNA extracted from either of those sample types. The immunoSEQ Assay, a bias-controlled multiplex PCR, was used to amplify TCRbeta CDR3 regions from genomic DNA. In the authors' own workflow: Nucleated cell counts per sample were estimated from amplification of reference gene primers within the assay. To quantify the absolute abundance of each unique TCRbeta CDR3 rearrangement, sequence reads were collapsed and filtered. Productive Simpson clonality was computed per sample as the square root of Simpson's diversity index over productive rearrangements. The clones in this table, taken by TCRdb from immuneACCESS, are in-frame only. Not every clone is retained; where verified, under half of the shortfall comes from an unresolved V gene, and the cause of the rest is unknown. V, J and clone size were drawn from that table, and D and trimming were deduced from the DNA. This sample has roughly 190,000 clones in its table, and 80% to 85% of those were observed once. The ten top clones hold 15% to 20% of the sample.

The sequencing sample was made of peripheral blood. The clonotype originates from a human donor in a cohort sampled during active COVID-19. The receptor chain draws on TRBV2 and TRBJ1-2; the D gene cannot be resolved reliably. This receptor carries the CDR3 CASSEIPTAAYGYTF. The sequenced DNA: TGTGCCAGCAGTGAAATCCCCACAGCAGCCTATGGCTACACCTTC.